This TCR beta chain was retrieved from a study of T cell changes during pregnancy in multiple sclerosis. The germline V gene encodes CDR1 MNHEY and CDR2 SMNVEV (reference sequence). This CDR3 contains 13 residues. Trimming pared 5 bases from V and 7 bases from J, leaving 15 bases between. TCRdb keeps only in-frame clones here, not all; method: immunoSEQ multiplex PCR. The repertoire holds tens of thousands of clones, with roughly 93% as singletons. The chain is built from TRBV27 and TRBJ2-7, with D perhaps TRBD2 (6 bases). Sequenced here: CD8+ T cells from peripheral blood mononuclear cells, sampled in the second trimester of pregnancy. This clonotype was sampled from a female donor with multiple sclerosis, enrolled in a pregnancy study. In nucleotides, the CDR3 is TGTGCCAGCAGTGACGGCGGGATCCGGGAGCAGTACTTC. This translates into CASSDGGIREQYF.